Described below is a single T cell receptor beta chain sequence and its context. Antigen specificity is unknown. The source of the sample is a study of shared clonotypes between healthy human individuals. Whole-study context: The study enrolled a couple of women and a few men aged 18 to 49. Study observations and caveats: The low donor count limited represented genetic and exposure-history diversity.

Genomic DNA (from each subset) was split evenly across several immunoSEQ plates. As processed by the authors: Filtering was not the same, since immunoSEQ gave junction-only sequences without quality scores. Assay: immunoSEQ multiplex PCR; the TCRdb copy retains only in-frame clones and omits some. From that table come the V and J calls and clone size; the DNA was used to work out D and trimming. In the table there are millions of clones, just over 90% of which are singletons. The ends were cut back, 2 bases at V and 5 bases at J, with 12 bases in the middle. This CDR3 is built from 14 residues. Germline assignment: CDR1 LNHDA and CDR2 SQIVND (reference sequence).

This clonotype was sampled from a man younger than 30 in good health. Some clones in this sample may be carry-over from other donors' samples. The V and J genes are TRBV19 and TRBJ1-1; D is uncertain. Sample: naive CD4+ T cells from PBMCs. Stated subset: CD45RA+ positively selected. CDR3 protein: CASSIRPRGTEAFF. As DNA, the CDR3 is TGTGCCAGTAGTATAAGACCCCGAGGGACTGAAGCTTTCTTT.